The table lists the clone carrying this T cell receptor beta chain with a count of one. The record originates from a study of blood T cell repertoires in COVID-19. Turning to the study itself: Samples came from the United States, Italy and Spain, spanning acute and convalescent COVID-19. PBMCs, B-cell-depleted T cells, or T cells were the source of the cDNA or gDNA that made up the material.

Per the authors' pipeline: The authors estimated nucleated cell counts from reference gene primer amplification. The protocol was immunoSEQ multiplex PCR, while the TCRdb copy is restricted to in-frame clones and leaves out a portion. Clone size and the V and J calls come from that table; the DNA yielded D and trimming. Here the sample spans about 180,000 clones, 80% to 90% being singletons. What was sequenced was peripheral blood. This TCR was sampled from a woman aged 45-65 years with acute or convalescent COVID-19.

CDR3 in amino acids: CATRNGRDTQYF. For the CDR3, the DNA is TGTGCCACTAGAAATGGCCGGGATACGCAGTATTTT. The gene calls are TRBV5-4 and TRBJ2-3; D not certain. V was cut by 9 bases and J by 6 bases, with 14 bases left in between. The CDR3 runs 12 residues. Germline V gene data show CDR1 as SGHNT and CDR2 as YYREEE (reference sequence).